This T cell receptor (beta chain) is from a study of blood T cell repertoires in COVID-19. As processed by the authors: Reference gene primer amplification gave nucleated cell count estimates. Method: immunoSEQ multiplex PCR; TCRdb's copy keeps in-frame clones and lacks some. Clonal size and the V and J genes are those of that table, whereas D and trimming came from the DNA. This sample yields about 12,000 clones, of which around 70% are seen a single time; less than 7.5% belongs to the top ten. Germline CDR1 reads SGHRS; CDR2 reads YFSETQ. The V and J ends lost 1 base and 0 bases, in that order; junction bases with no gene match: 4. The CDR3 runs 17 residues.

This receptor was identified in a man aged 60-69 years with COVID-19, enrolled during active disease. Sequenced material: peripheral blood. The V gene is TRBV5-1, the J gene TRBJ2-6; 7 bases map to TRBD1. The CDR3 loop reads CASSLRPGGSGANVLTF. CDR3 nucleotide sequence: TGCGCCAGCAGCTTGCGGCCAGGGGGCTCTGGGGCCAACGTCCTGACTTTC. Combining the CDR3 with reference TRBV5-1 and TRBJ2-6 gives the whole variable domain KAGVTQTPRYLIKTRGQQVTLSCSPISGHRSVSWYQQTPGQGLQFLFEYFSETQRNKGNFPGRFSGRQFSNSRSEMNVSTLELGDSALYLCASSLRPGGSGANVLTFGAGSRLTVL.